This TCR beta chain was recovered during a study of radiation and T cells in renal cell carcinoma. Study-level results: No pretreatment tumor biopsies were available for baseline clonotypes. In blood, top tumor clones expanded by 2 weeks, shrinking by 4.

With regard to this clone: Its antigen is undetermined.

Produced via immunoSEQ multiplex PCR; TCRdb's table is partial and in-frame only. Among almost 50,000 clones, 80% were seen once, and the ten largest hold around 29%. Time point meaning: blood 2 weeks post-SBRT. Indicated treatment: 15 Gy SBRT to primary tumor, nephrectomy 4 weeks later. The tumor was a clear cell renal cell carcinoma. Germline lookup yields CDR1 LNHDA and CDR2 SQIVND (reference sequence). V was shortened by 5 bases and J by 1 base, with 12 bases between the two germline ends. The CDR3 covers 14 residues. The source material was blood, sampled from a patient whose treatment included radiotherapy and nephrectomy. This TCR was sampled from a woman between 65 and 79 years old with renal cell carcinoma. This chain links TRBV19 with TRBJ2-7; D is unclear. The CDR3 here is CASSYRFGSYEQYF. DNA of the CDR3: TGTGCCAGTAGTTACCGGTTTGGATCCTACGAGCAGTACTTC.